The next 29 T cell receptor beta chains were all read from a single sample in a study of Graves' ophthalmopathy and Graves' hyperthyroidism. Scientists amplified the TCR beta CDR3 regions from RNA transcripts. An opening RT-PCR round employed HTBI primers and preceded a second-round multiplex PCR. TCRdb called the multiplex PCR reads again in MiXCR, with one record for every CDR3 protein. The sample has about 740,000 distinct CDR3 sequences; approximately 40% are singletons. Sequenced: peripheral blood. The receptors derive from an adult man with Graves' ophthalmopathy.

Remarks on this clonotype: Without the conserved terminal phenylalanine or tryptophan, this CDR3 likely stems from a read error. The rearrangement uses TRBV16 and TRBJ1-5; TRBD1 aligns across 9 bases. Germline CDR1 and CDR2: KGHSY and FQNENV. V shed 6 bases and J 3 bases; nucleotides not matched to a gene: 3. There are 14 residues in the CDR3. CDR3 bases: TGTGCCAGCAGAGGACAGGGGAACAATCAGCCCCAGCATCTT. It codes for CASRGQGNNQPQHL.

CDR3 residues: CSTRAWGHQDSPLHF. The CDR3 DNA follows: TGCAGTACTAGGGCCTGGGGGCACCAGGATTCACCCCTCCACTTT. The chain recombines TRBV29-1 with TRBJ1-6; D perhaps matches TRBD1 (6 bases). The CDR3 spans 15 residues. Looked up from germline, CDR1 is SQVTM and CDR2 is ANQGSEA.

This clonotype appeared a few times. The gene calls are TRBV10-3 and TRBJ2-3; no firm D call. This CDR3 spans 14 amino acids. Germline lookup yields CDR1 ENHRY and CDR2 SYGVKD. Trimming took 2 bases from V and 1 from J, leaving 7 bases between them. The CDR3 loop reads CAISEGIGTDTQYF. CDR3 coding DNA: TGTGCCATCAGTGAGGGGATCGGCACAGATACGCAGTATTTT.

This clonotype has a single count. The CDR3 sequence: CASSFGFPGELFF. CDR3 sequence (DNA): TGTGCCAGCAGTTTCGGGTTTCCCGGGGAGCTGTTTTTT. The rearrangement links TRBV25-1 to TRBJ2-2, with no clear D. The length of the CDR3 is 13 residues. V shed 5 bases and J shed 6 bases, with 10 bases lying between them. CDR1 MGHDK and CDR2 SYGVNS come from the germline V gene.

V usage is TRBV2 and J usage is TRBJ2-3, with TRBD2 matching 8 bases. The CDR3 is made up of 15 amino acids. The ends lost 8 bases at V and 1 base at J; junction bases unmatched: 8. Germline V gene lookup returns CDR1 SNHLY and CDR2 FYNNEI. CDR3 residues: CASSRTSIGTDTQYF. The CDR3 DNA reads TGTGCCAGCTCCCGGACTAGCATCGGCACAGATACGCAGTATTTT.

Many counts were recorded for this clonotype. The rearrangement links TRBV24-1 to TRBJ2-7; D uncertain. CDR3 size: 11 residues. From germline, CDR1 is KGHDR and CDR2 SFDVKD. Trimming pared 9 bases from V and 4 bases from J, leaving 9 bases between. The CDR3 region is CATLGFYEQYF. CDR3 coding DNA: TGTGCCACCTTGGGTTTTTACGAGCAGTACTTC.

About this clonotype: The germline gene is not matched at one end of the junction; a read error may be the cause. The chain joins TRBV7-8 to TRBJ1-5; weak D call: TRBD1 (5 bases). Germline V gene lookup returns CDR1 SGHVS and CDR2 FQNEAQ. This CDR3 spans 15 amino acids. CDR3 DNA sequence: TGTGCCAGCAGCTTCACAGGTTATAGCAATCAGTCCCAGCATTTT. Protein product: CASSFTGYSNQSQHF.

This clonotype was counted many times. The rearrangement links TRBV9 to TRBJ2-5; D is unclear. CDR1 is SGDLS and CDR2 is YYNGEE in the germline V gene. V lost 4 bases, J lost 5 bases, and 9 bases lay in between. This CDR3 has 12 residues. The CDR3 here is CASSPTAETQYF. The CDR3 bases are TGTGCCAGCAGCCCAACAGCCGAGACCCAGTACTTC.

V and J are TRBV4-3 and TRBJ2-7; no firm D call. Germline-derived CDR1 and CDR2 are LGHNA and YSLEER. This CDR3 has 13 residues. The germline V and J ends were trimmed by 1 base and 0 bases, with 4 bases remaining between them. The CDR3 loop is CASSQGTSYEQYF. CDR3 sequence (DNA): TGCGCCAGCAGCCAAGGCACCTCCTACGAGCAGTACTTC.

V usage is TRBV29-1 and J usage is TRBJ2-5; 9 positions match TRBD1. This CDR3 is built from 12 residues. Germline lookup yields CDR1 SQVTM and CDR2 ANQGSEA. The J segment lost 5 bases and the V segment lost 7 bases, leaving 5 bases of the junction unmatched. In DNA form, the CDR3 reads TGCAGCGGGTATGGGACAGGGGAGACCCAGTACTTC. Amino acid sequence: CSGYGTGETQYF. Combining the CDR3 with reference TRBV29-1 and TRBJ2-5 gives the whole variable domain SAVISQKPSRDICQRGTSLTIQCQVDSQVTMMFWYRQQPGQSLTLIATANQGSEATYESGFVIDKFPISRPNLTFSTLTVSNMSPEDSSIYLCSGYGTGETQYFGPGTRLLVL.

The chain recombines TRBV10-3 with TRBJ2-7; D may be TRBD1 (6 bases). The CDR3 is 13 amino acids. Germline V gene sequence: CDR1 ENHRY, CDR2 SYGVKD. Deletions cut 10 bases from V and 8 bases from J, with 21 bases between. CDR3 nucleotide sequence: TGTGCCAGCGGCCTCAGGGGTAAGGCCCAGCAGTACTTC. Amino acid sequence: CASGLRGKAQQYF.

The chain has TRBV2 and TRBJ1-3; perhaps TRBD1 as D (6 bases). V was shortened by 5 bases and J by 0 bases, with 20 bases between the two germline ends. The germline V gene encodes CDR1 SNHLY and CDR2 FYNNEI. CDR3 length: 18 residues. The CDR3 here is CASSLRSGAQHSGNTIYF. CDR3 DNA sequence: TGTGCCAGCAGTCTAAGATCAGGGGCTCAGCACTCTGGAAACACCATATATTTT.

Points on this clonotype: This may arise from a read error, as a much more abundant clone is one base away. The chain links TRBV2 to TRBJ1-5; tentatively, D is TRBD1 (5 bases). Trimming took off 3 bases at V and 6 bases at J, with 9 bases between the two ends. Germline CDR1 is SNHLY and CDR2 is FYNNEI. The CDR3 sequence is 13 residues long. Here the CDR3 reads CASSDTQGQPQHF. As DNA, the CDR3 is TGTGCCAGCAGTGACACGCAGGGTCAGCCCCAGCATTTT.

This clonotype was counted ten times or more. J is TRBJ1-1 and V is TRBV12-3 or TRBV12-4; 9 bases fit TRBD1. V lost 6 bases to trimming and J lost 7 bases; unmatched junction nucleotides: 6. This CDR3 is built from 13 residues. The DNA of the CDR3 is TGTGCCAGCAGACGGGGACAGGGCCTTGAAGCTTTCTTT. It specifies CASRRGQGLEAFF.

The chain links TRBV5-1 to TRBJ2-2; D remains ambiguous. Germline-derived CDR1 and CDR2 are SGHRS and YFSETQ. This CDR3 is 14 amino acids long. Trimming took off 0 bases at V and 7 bases at J, with 10 bases between the two ends. CDR3 region: CASSLDRVGGELFF. The CDR3, as DNA: TGCGCCAGCAGCTTGGATCGGGTTGGCGGGGAGCTGTTTTTT.

Concerning this clonotype: A clone one base away is much larger, so this may be a read error. The gene calls are TRBV7-9 and TRBJ2-5; 14 nucleotides match TRBD2. V lost 5 bases and J lost 1; bases outside the gene matches: 6. Germline V CDR1 and CDR2: SEHNR, FQNEAQ (reference sequence). The CDR3 has 17 amino acids. As DNA, the CDR3 is TGTGCCAGCAGCGTAGGACTAGCGGGAGGTGTCCAAGAGACCCAGTACTTC. This sequence encodes CASSVGLAGGVQETQYF.

This clonotype was seen repeatedly, ten times or more. This sequence joins TRBV7-9 and TRBJ1-6; the match to TRBD1 covers 10 bases. CDR3 length equals 14 residues. The V and J ends lost 5 bases and 8 bases, in that order; junction bases with no gene match: 3. Germline V lookup: CDR1 SEHNR, CDR2 FQNEAQ (reference sequence). CDR3: CASSTGTGDSPLHF. Written as DNA, the CDR3 is TGTGCCAGCAGCACAGGGACAGGGGATTCACCCCTCCACTTT.

This clonotype was picked up a small number of times. The V gene is TRBV7-9, the J gene TRBJ1-4; tentative D call: TRBD1 (5 bases). Trimming pared 1 base from V and 5 bases from J, leaving 14 bases between. Germline V gives CDR1 SEHNR, CDR2 FQNEAQ (reference sequence). The CDR3 covers 16 residues. CDR3 bases: TGTGCCAGCAGCTTAGGTTCAGGGTCAGGCAATGAAAAACTGTTTTTT. Translated, it gives CASSLGSGSGNEKLFF.

This clonotype has ten or more counts. The rearrangement uses TRBV2 and TRBJ1-6; TRBD1 aligns across 7 bases. CDR3 length: 15 amino acids. CDR1 and CDR2 from the germline V gene are SNHLY and FYNNEI. J was trimmed by 8 bases and V by 2 bases; bases with no gene match: 6. The DNA for the CDR3 is TGTGCCAGCAGTGAACTTGGGACAGACCATTCACCCCTCCACTTT. Its protein is CASSELGTDHSPLHF.

A note on this clonotype: One junction end disagrees with the germline gene, perhaps due to a read error. The genes are TRBV20-1 and TRBJ1-4, with 9 bases that match TRBD1. CDR1 and CDR2 (germline): DFQATT, SNEGSKA (reference sequence). The CDR3 has 14 amino acids. The CDR3 loop reads CSARDGQGREKLFF. CDR3 bases: TGCAGTGCGAGAGACGGACAGGGGCGCGAAAAACTGTTTTTT.

This clonotype was seen more than once but under ten times. An end of the junction differs from the germline gene, which may be a read error. This chain connects TRBV10-3 to TRBJ1-4, with TRBD1 identical over 11 bases. Germline CDR1 ENHRY, CDR2 SYGVKD. This CDR3 comprises 16 residues. CDR3 amino acids: CASSYTVDRGLEKLFF. The CDR3 DNA is TGTGCCAGCAGTTACACAGTGGACAGGGGGCTTGAAAAACTGTTTTTT.

As concerns this clonotype: A much more abundant neighbour one base away suggests this may be a read error. The gene calls are TRBV7-9 and TRBJ1-1; 7 bases align to TRBD1. Per germline, CDR1 SEHNR and CDR2 FQNEAQ (reference sequence). The CDR3 is made up of 13 amino acids. CDR3 sequence: CASGLDQGAEAFF. DNA for the CDR3: TGTGCCAGCGGCTTAGATCAGGGGGCTGAAGCTTTCTTT.

A word on this clonotype: Germline is not matched at one junction end, which may reflect a read error. This chain uses TRBV19 with TRBJ2-2; 7 bases are shared with TRBD1. The CDR3 has 14 amino acids. Per the germline V gene, CDR1 is LNHDA and CDR2 is SQIVND (reference sequence). The CDR3 DNA is TGTGCCAGTAGTACGACAGGGTTCACCAGGGAGCTGTTTTTT. Protein sequence: CASSTTGFTRELFF.

V is TRBV29-1 and J is TRBJ2-5; the match to TRBD1 covers 8 bases. Trimming took 4 bases from V and 5 from J; bases not matched to a gene: 9. Germline V gene sequence: CDR1 SQVTM, CDR2 ANQGSEA. There are 14 residues in the CDR3. The CDR3 DNA sequence: TGCAGCGTTGTGGCAGGGGGCCTTGGGGAGACCCAGTACTTC. Protein product: CSVVAGGLGETQYF. Combining the CDR3 with reference TRBV29-1 and TRBJ2-5 gives the whole variable domain SAVISQKPSRDICQRGTSLTIQCQVDSQVTMMFWYRQQPGQSLTLIATANQGSEATYESGFVIDKFPISRPNLTFSTLTVSNMSPEDSSIYLCSVVAGGLGETQYFGPGTRLLVL.

A few counts support this clonotype. The chain links TRBV6-6 to TRBJ1-6, with D maybe TRBD1 (5 bases). This CDR3 has 13 residues. V was clipped by 7 bases and J by 7 bases, with 11 bases between them. From germline, CDR1 is MNHNY and CDR2 SVGAGI (reference sequence). The CDR3 spells CASIRVLNSPLHF. CDR3 DNA sequence: TGTGCCAGCATCAGGGTTTTGAATTCACCCCTCCACTTT.

The chain carries TRBV14 and TRBJ2-7, with D perhaps TRBD1 (5 bases). Per the germline V gene, CDR1 is SGHDN and CDR2 is FVKESK. There are 15 residues in the CDR3. The V end lost 1 base, the J end lost 2 bases, and 12 bases lay between the germline ends. CDR3 loop: CASSQVAVTAYEQYF. In nucleotides, the CDR3 is TGTGCCAGCAGCCAAGTGGCTGTGACAGCCTACGAGCAGTACTTC.

This clonotype was observed at least ten times. The chain employs TRBV19 and TRBJ1-5; D may be TRBD1 (6 bases). The CDR3 consists of 15 residues. Trimming left V 6 bases short and J 2 bases short, with 14 bases between. CDR1 and CDR2 from the germline V gene are LNHDA and SQIVND (reference sequence). This chain's CDR3 is CASRNQGFGNQPQHF. In nucleotides, the CDR3 is TGTGCCAGTAGGAATCAGGGGTTCGGCAATCAGCCCCAGCATTTT.

This clonotype was seen only a few times. The chain is built from TRBV20-1 and TRBJ2-7; either TRBD1 or TRBD2 may supply D (5 bases each). Trimming shortened V by 2 bases and J by 0 bases, and 14 bases separated the two germline ends. Germline-derived CDR1 and CDR2 are DFQATT and SNEGSKA (reference sequence). The CDR3 is 15 residues long. The CDR3 DNA sequence: TGCAGTGCTAGACCCCCCGGGACGACCTCCTACGAGCAGTACTTC. Protein: CSARPPGTTSYEQYF.

The chain combines TRBV25-1 with TRBJ2-2, with 7 bases lining up with TRBD1. Germline values: CDR1 MGHDK, CDR2 SYGVNS. V was pared by 5 bases and J by 6 bases, with 6 bases of the junction left unmatched. The CDR3 has 14 residues. The CDR3 here is CASSRDRDSGELFF. The CDR3 DNA sequence: TGTGCCAGCAGTCGAGACAGGGATTCCGGGGAGCTGTTTTTT.